This note documents a single TCR beta chain sequence. This record comes from a study of blood T cell repertoires in COVID-19. At the level of the study: There were acute and convalescent COVID-19 samples, and they came from the United States, Italy and Spain. PBMCs, B-cell-depleted T cells, or T cells provided the cDNA or gDNA that made up the material.

Original handling: Nucleated cell number was recorded as an estimate derived from reference gene primer amplification. Libraries were prepared by immunoSEQ multiplex PCR; TCRdb keeps only in-frame clonotypes and omits some of them. V and J calls and clone size come straight from that table; D and trimming were deduced from the DNA. The repertoire holds about 140,000 clones, with 75% to 85% as singletons. Trimming took off 3 bases at V and 7 bases at J, with 15 bases between the two ends. The CDR3 loop spans 14 amino acids. From germline, CDR1 is SGHTA and CDR2 FQGNSA. Sequencing was performed on peripheral blood. The receptor comes from a man between 60 and 75 years old with active or convalescent COVID-19. The chain links TRBV7-2 to TRBJ1-2; D is unclear. CDR3 protein: CASSLGDGIGGYTF. The CDR3 DNA reads TGTGCCAGCAGCTTGGGCGACGGGATTGGTGGCTACACCTTC.